These 21 T cell receptor beta chains came from one sample sequenced in a study of cytomegalovirus exposure and HLA in healthy donors. With 60 Vbeta and 13 Jbeta primers, the PCR was carried out. Clones were sequenced by immunoSEQ multiplex PCR, and TCRdb holds only the in-frame ones, with some missing. In total, the table holds roughly 120,000 clones. The sequenced material came from PBMCs. All receptors come from a man younger than 45 in good health and CMV-seronegative.

V gene TRBV28 combines with J gene TRBJ1-2, with D perhaps TRBD1 (6 bases). The CDR3 has 14 residues. Germline values: CDR1 MDHEN, CDR2 SYDVKM. V was cut by 2 bases and J by 7 bases, with 14 bases left in between. The CDR3 bases are TGTGCCAGCAGTTTAATAGTAGGGGGGGGTGGCTACACCTTC. Protein: CASSLIVGGGGYTF.

The chain links TRBV7-2 to TRBJ2-7; D may be TRBD1 (5 bases). Per germline, CDR1 SGHTA and CDR2 FQGNSA. V lost 5 bases to trimming and J lost 7 bases, with 18 bases between them. This CDR3 is 14 amino acids long. The CDR3: CASSPRQSASEQYF. For the CDR3, the DNA is TGTGCCAGCAGCCCCAGACAGTCAGCTAGTGAGCAGTACTTC.

This rearrangement joins TRBV9 to TRBJ1-2, with TRBD1 matching 7 bases. V shed 0 bases and J 4 bases; nucleotides not matched to a gene: 12. Germline loops: CDR1 SGDLS, CDR2 YYNGEE. CDR3 length: 17 amino acids. Written as DNA, the CDR3 is TGTGCCAGCAGCGTAGGCCCCTCGGGACAGTACTTCTATGGCTACACCTTC. Translation gives CASSVGPSGQYFYGYTF. Full variable domain (outside the CDR3, taken from reference TRBV9 and TRBJ1-2): DSGVTQTPKHLITATGQRVTLRCSPRSGDLSVYWYQQSLDQGLQFLIQYYNGEERAKGNILERFSAQQFPDLHSELNLSSLELGDSALYFCASSVGPSGQYFYGYTFGSGTRLTVV.

This chain joins TRBV19 and TRBJ2-2; 8 bases agree with TRBD2. After removal of 2 bases from V and 4 bases from J, the junction contained 3 bases not matched to a gene. Germline CDR1 reads LNHDA; CDR2 reads SQIVND (reference sequence). The length of the CDR3 is 15 residues. CDR3 sequence (DNA): TGTGCCAGTAGTATAAGCGGGAGCGGCACCGGGGAGCTGTTTTTT. Its translation: CASSISGSGTGELFF.

The chain recombines TRBV5-1 with TRBJ1-1; 7 bases line up with TRBD1. In germline, CDR1 is SGHRS, CDR2 YFSETQ. With 3 bases clipped from V and 12 bases from J, the junction kept 8 bases outside the gene matches. CDR3 length: 12 residues. CDR3 amino acids: CASSSGQEATFF. CDR3 coding DNA: TGCGCCAGCAGCTCAGGACAGGAGGCAACTTTCTTT.

V gene TRBV29-1 combines with J gene TRBJ2-7, with D perhaps TRBD2 (5 bases). The CDR3 is made up of 13 amino acids. Germline-derived CDR1 and CDR2 are SQVTM and ANQGSEA. Trimming cost V 7 bases and J 6 bases, with 19 bases left between them. The CDR3 DNA follows: TGCAGCGGTACACCCGGGGAGCTCGGCGAGCAGTACTTC. Translated, it gives CSGTPGELGEQYF.

The rearrangement joins TRBV5-6 to TRBJ2-3; 8 bases line up with TRBD1. Germline V gene sequence: CDR1 SGHDT, CDR2 YYEEEE. Losses at the gene ends were 3 bases for V and 3 bases for J; bases not matched to a gene: 6. CDR3 length: 15 amino acids. The CDR3 DNA reads as TGTGCCAGCAGCTCCCCGGGACAGGAGACAGATACGCAGTATTTT. It translates to CASSSPGQETDTQYF. The full variable domain, with the rest looked up from reference TRBV5-6 and TRBJ2-3, is DAGVTQSPTHLIKTRGQQVTLRCSPKSGHDTVSWYQQALGQGPQFIFQYYEEEERQRGNFPDRFSGHQFPNYSSELNVNALLLGDSALYLCASSSPGQETDTQYFGPGTRLTVL.

The genes are TRBV6-4 and TRBJ2-3; D may be TRBD2 (5 bases). This CDR3 contains 17 residues. V was clipped by 6 bases and J by 0 bases, with 19 bases between them. Germline CDR1 and CDR2: MRHNA and SNTAGT. CDR3 protein: CASRVKGSGASTDTQYF. The CDR3 coding sequence is TGTGCCAGCAGGGTAAAAGGGAGCGGAGCTAGCACAGATACGCAGTATTTT.

The DNA for the CDR3 is TGCGCCAGCAGCCCGACAGGGGGGAACACTGAAGCTTTCTTT. Its protein is CASSPTGGNTEAFF. The chain carries TRBV5-1 and TRBJ1-1, with 9 bases fitting TRBD1. The length of the CDR3 is 14 residues. With V trimmed by 4 bases and J by 1 base, 2 bases remained unmatched. Germline-derived CDR1 and CDR2 are SGHRS and YFSETQ.

The chain employs TRBV28 and TRBJ2-1; 7 nucleotides line up with TRBD2. CDR3 size: 16 residues. Looked up from germline, CDR1 is MDHEN and CDR2 is SYDVKM. The trim removed 4 bases at V and 4 bases at J, leaving 10 bases unmatched. The DNA of the CDR3 is TGTGCCAGCAGTTCAGACCTAGCGGAGGTTTACAATGAGCAGTTCTTC. This translates into CASSSDLAEVYNEQFF. The variable domain in full, with the rest retrieved from reference TRBV28 and TRBJ2-1, is DVKVTQSSRYLVKRTGEKVFLECVQDMDHENMFWYRQDPGLGLRLIYFSYDVKMKEKGDIPEGYSVSREKKERFSLILESASTNQTSMYLCASSSDLAEVYNEQFFGPGTRLTVL.

The chain joins TRBV7-9 to TRBJ2-2; possible D gene TRBD2, 6 bases. The V gene lost 2 bases and the J gene lost 1 base, with 11 bases spanning the gap. Germline V gives CDR1 SEHNR, CDR2 FQNEAQ (reference sequence). The CDR3 loop spans 16 amino acids. The DNA of the CDR3 is TGTGCCAGCAGCTTACCCGAGACTAGGAACACCGGGGAGCTGTTTTTT. This codes for CASSLPETRNTGELFF.

The chain combines TRBV15 with TRBJ2-1; 8 bases agree with TRBD2. Germline-derived CDR1 and CDR2 are LNHNV and YYDKDF (reference sequence). V shed 1 base and J 8 bases; nucleotides not matched to a gene: 10. The CDR3 has 16 amino acids. CDR3 amino acids: CATSRVRSGGRDEQFF. The DNA of the CDR3 is TGTGCCACCAGCAGAGTCAGGTCGGGAGGGAGGGATGAGCAGTTCTTC.

This chain uses TRBV18 with TRBJ1-1; D unclear. V was trimmed by 4 bases and J by 0 bases, leaving 15 bases between them. There are 16 residues in the CDR3. Per germline, CDR1 KGHSH and CDR2 LQKENI. The CDR3, as DNA: TGTGCCAGCTCACAGAGAGGGTTCCCCATGAACACTGAAGCTTTCTTT. It yields the protein CASSQRGFPMNTEAFF.

V and J are TRBV11-2 and TRBJ2-1; a possible D gene is TRBD1 (6 bases). Germline V CDR1 and CDR2: SGHAT, FQNNGV. Trimming removed 5 bases at V and 0 bases at J, with 11 bases between. The CDR3 consists of 15 residues. CDR3 region: CASSRQAHSYNEQFF. As DNA, the CDR3 is TGTGCCAGCAGCCGACAGGCCCACTCCTACAATGAGCAGTTCTTC.

CDR3 protein: CASSFGTEGDEQFF. The CDR3 nucleotides read TGTGCCAGCAGCTTCGGGACAGAGGGCGATGAGCAGTTCTTC. The chain combines TRBV7-2 with TRBJ2-1; 7 bases map to TRBD1. Per the germline V gene, CDR1 is SGHTA and CDR2 is FQGNSA. This CDR3 comprises 14 residues. V dropped 3 bases and J dropped 8; count of bases not matched to a gene: 7.

CDR3 loop: CASSYGSNYNEQFF. CDR3 bases: TGTGCCAGCAGTTACGGTTCTAACTACAATGAGCAGTTCTTC. This chain uses TRBV6-6 with TRBJ2-1; D call uncertain. The CDR3 extends over 14 amino acids. Germline values: CDR1 MNHNY, CDR2 SVGAGI (reference sequence). V was trimmed by 2 bases and J by 3 bases, leaving 8 bases between them.

The genes are TRBV11-1 and TRBJ2-3, with 10 bases fitting TRBD2. Germline-derived CDR1 and CDR2 are SGHAT and FQDESV (reference sequence). The CDR3 is made up of 17 amino acids. The V gene end was trimmed by 5 bases and the J gene end by 4 bases; junction bases not matched to a gene: 12. CDR3 bases: TGTGCCAGCAGCCCACCTGGGAGCGGGAGGGCCGCAGATACGCAGTATTTT. Its protein product is CASSPPGSGRAADTQYF.

The chain recombines TRBV4-1 with TRBJ2-1, with a tentative D call TRBD2 (6 bases). The germline V gene has CDR1 MGHRA and CDR2 YSYEKL. Deletions cut 1 base from V and 3 bases from J, with 13 bases between. This CDR3 is 16 amino acids long. The CDR3 DNA reads as TGCGCCAGCAGCCAAGTGGGATTAGCGGTCTACAATGAGCAGTTCTTC. Protein: CASSQVGLAVYNEQFF.

The CDR3 loop reads CASSPRTGRNSPLHF. Here the CDR3 DNA reads TGTGCCAGCAGTCCCCGGACAGGGCGTAATTCACCCCTCCACTTT. This chain links TRBV28 with TRBJ1-6; the match to TRBD1 covers 8 bases. This CDR3 contains 15 residues. Germline-derived CDR1 and CDR2 are MDHEN and SYDVKM. Trimming at V came to 5 bases and at J to 6 bases, leaving 6 bases not matched to a gene.

The chain has TRBV5-1 and TRBJ2-2; no firm D call. This CDR3 region has 12 residues. V was cut by 6 bases and J by 8 bases, with 11 bases left in between. Germline lookup yields CDR1 SGHRS and CDR2 YFSETQ. In nucleotides, the CDR3 is TGCGCCAGCAATGGCGGTTCAGGGGAGCTGTTTTTT. Its translation: CASNGGSGELFF.

The genes are TRBV30 and TRBJ2-1; D is possibly TRBD2 (5 bases). CDR3 length equals 14 residues. V lost 0 bases and J lost 10, with 16 bases in between. From germline, CDR1 is GTSNPN and CDR2 SVGIG (reference sequence). DNA of the CDR3: TGTGCCTGGAGTGTAGATGTGGGAGTCCAGGAGCAGTTCTTC. Protein sequence: CAWSVDVGVQEQFF.